This T cell receptor (beta chain) was sequenced in a study of breast tumors, draining lymph nodes, adjacent tissues. There are a few counts of this clonotype. The V gene lost 8 bases and the J gene lost 0 bases, with 13 bases spanning the gap. Germline V CDR1 and CDR2: MNHNS, SASEGT. The CDR3 covers 14 residues. TCRdb recomputed calls from the multiplex PCR reads with MiXCR, one row per CDR3 protein. The profile shows approximately 210,000 distinct CDR3 sequences, under 40% of them singletons. The lymph nodes were axillary draining lymph nodes from breast cancer patients. This clonotype was sampled from a female donor with breast cancer. Some clones in this sample may be carry-over from other donors' samples. The specimen sequenced was axillary lymph node tissue. The chain recombines TRBV6-1 with TRBJ2-5; D call uncertain. This CDR3 is CASEYTPYQETQYF. Here the CDR3 DNA reads TGTGCCAGCGAATATACACCGTACCAAGAGACCCAGTACTTC.